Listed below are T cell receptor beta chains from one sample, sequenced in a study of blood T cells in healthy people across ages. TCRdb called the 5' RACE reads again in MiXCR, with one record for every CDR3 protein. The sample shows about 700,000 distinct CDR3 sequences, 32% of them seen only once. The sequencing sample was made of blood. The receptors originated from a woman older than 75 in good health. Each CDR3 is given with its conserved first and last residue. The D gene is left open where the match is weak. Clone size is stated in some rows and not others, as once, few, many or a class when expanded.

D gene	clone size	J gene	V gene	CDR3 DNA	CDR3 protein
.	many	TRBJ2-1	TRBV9	TGTGCCAGCAGCCCCGGTAGGGTTTCGATATACAATGAGCAGTTCTTC	CASSPGRVSIYNEQFF
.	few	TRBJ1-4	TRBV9	TGTGCCAGCAGCGTAGAGCCGACTAATGAAAAACTGTTTTTT	CASSVEPTNEKLFF
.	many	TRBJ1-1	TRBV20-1	TGCAGGGCTAGAGGCGGAGAAGGGAAAGCTTTCTTT	CRARGGEGKAFF
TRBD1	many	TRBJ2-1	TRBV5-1	TGCGCCAGCAGCTTGGCGGGACAGCTCTCCTACAATGAGCAGTTCTTC	CASSLAGQLSYNEQFF
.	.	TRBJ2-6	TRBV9	TGTGCCAGCAGCGCGAACTCTGGGGCCAACGTCCTGACTTTC	CASSANSGANVLTF
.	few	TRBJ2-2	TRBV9	TGTGCCAGCAGATCCGGGCCCGCGAACACCGGGGAGCTGTTTTTT	CASRSGPANTGELFF
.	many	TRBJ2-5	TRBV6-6	TGTGCCAGCAGCCCCCTCTTGTTGGGAGAGACCCAGTACTTC	CASSPLLLGETQYF
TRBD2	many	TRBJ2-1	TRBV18	TGTGCCAGCTCACCACGGGTGACTAGCGGCTACAATGAGCAGTTCTTC	CASSPRVTSGYNEQFF
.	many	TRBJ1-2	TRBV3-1	TGTGCCAGCAGCCAGGGGATGGGAAACTATGGCTACACCTTC	CASSQGMGNYGYTF
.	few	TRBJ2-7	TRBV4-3	TGCGCCAGCAGCCTCGATTGGGACACAGGCGAGCAGTACTTC	CASSLDWDTGEQYF
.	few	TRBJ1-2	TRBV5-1	TGCGCCAGCAGCTTTCAGGGTGACTATGGCTACACCTTC	CASSFQGDYGYTF
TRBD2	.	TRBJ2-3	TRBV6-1	TGTGCCAGCAGTCTTCTAGCGGGGGGGCGCCCAGATACGCAGTATTTT	CASSLLAGGRPDTQYF
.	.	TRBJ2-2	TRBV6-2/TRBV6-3	TGTGCCAGCAGTCCTCACTCCGGGAGGAACACCGGGGAGCTGTTTTTT	CASSPHSGRNTGELFF
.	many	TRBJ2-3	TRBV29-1	TGCAGCGTACCACGGGACCCCCGCCATACGCAGTATTTT	CSVPRDPRHTQYF
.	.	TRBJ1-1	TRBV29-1	TGCAGCGCGCAGGTCCCCATGAACACTGAAGCTTTCTTT	CSAQVPMNTEAFF
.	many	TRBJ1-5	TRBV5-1	TGCGCCAGCAGCCCCGGCGCAAGGGATCAGCCCCAGCATTTT	CASSPGARDQPQHF
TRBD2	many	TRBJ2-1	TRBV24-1	TGTGCCACCAGTGATTTAGCGGGGTCACGGTTCTTC	CATSDLAGSRFF
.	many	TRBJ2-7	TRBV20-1	TGCAGTGCTTTTCGAGGGGGGGCGGGCTACGAGCAGTACTTC	CSAFRGGAGYEQYF
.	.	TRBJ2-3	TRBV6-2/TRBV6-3	TGTGCCAGCAGCGTGGCTACGAGTAATACGCAGTATTTT	CASSVATSNTQYF
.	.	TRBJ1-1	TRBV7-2	TGTGCCAGCAGGTTTACAGGGAACACTGAAGCTTTCTTT	CASRFTGNTEAFF
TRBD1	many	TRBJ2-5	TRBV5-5	TGTGCCAGCAGCTCAGGGGGCGGAGAGACCCAGTACTTC	CASSSGGGETQYF
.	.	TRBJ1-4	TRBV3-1	TGTGCCAGCAGCCTATACCGCCCGGGACAAGGCGAAAAACTGTTTTTT	CASSLYRPGQGEKLFF
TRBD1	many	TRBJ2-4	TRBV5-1	TGCGCCAGCAGCTTAGTCCTCGGGCAGGGGGCAAGGTTCGCCAAAAACATTCAGTACTTC	CASSLVLGQGARFAKNIQYF
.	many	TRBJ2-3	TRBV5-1	TGCGCCAGCAGCTTCGACAGCCCCACAGATACGCAGTATTTT	CASSFDSPTDTQYF
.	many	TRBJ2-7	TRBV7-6	TGTGCCAGCAGCTATTCGGCGGGTCCCTACGAGCAGTACTTC	CASSYSAGPYEQYF
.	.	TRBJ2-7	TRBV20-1	TGCAGTGCTTCCCGACGGAGTAGCGAGCAGTACTTC	CSASRRSSEQYF
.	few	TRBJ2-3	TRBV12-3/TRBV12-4	TGTGCCAGCAGTTTACCGGGGGGCCCGCAGTATTTT	CASSLPGGPQYF
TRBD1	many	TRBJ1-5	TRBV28	TGTGCCAGCAGGGGACAGGGTCGCAATCAGCCCCAGCATTTT	CASRGQGRNQPQHF
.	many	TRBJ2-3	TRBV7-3	TGTGCCAGCAGCTATGAGGGCAATACGCAGTATTTT	CASSYEGNTQYF
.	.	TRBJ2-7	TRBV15	TGTGCCACCAGCGATAGGCTAGGGACCTACGAGCAGTACTTC	CATSDRLGTYEQYF
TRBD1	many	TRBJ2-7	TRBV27	TGTGCCAGCAGCGATACGGACAGGGGGGGTTGGCGAGCCTCCTACGAGCAGTACTTC	CASSDTDRGGWRASYEQYF
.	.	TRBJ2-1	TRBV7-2	TGTGCCAGCAGCTTCTCCCTGAATTACAATGAGCAGTTCTTC	CASSFSLNYNEQFF
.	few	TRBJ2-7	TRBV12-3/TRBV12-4	TGTGCCAGCAGTTTAAAAACCCGGTCCTACGAGCAGTACTTC	CASSLKTRSYEQYF
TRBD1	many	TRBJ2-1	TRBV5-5	TGTGCCAGCAGCTTGGAACAGGGGAGCTCCTACAATGAGCAGTTCTTC	CASSLEQGSSYNEQFF
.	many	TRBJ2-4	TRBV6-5	TGTGCCAGCAAAGACTTGAACATTCAGTACTTC	CASKDLNIQYF